This TCR beta chain originates from a study of technical replicates of blood from several donors. Libraries were prepared by immunoSEQ multiplex PCR; TCRdb keeps only in-frame clonotypes and omits some of them. The sample holds about 70,000 clones, 70% to 90% seen once. This sequence was found in a human donor in good health. Some clones in this sample may be carry-over from other donors' samples. What was sequenced was PBMCs.

The chain's CDR3 is CASSGADSYEQYF. CDR3 coding DNA: TGTGCCAGCAGCGGGGCCGACTCCTACGAGCAGTACTTC. The chain combines TRBV7-6 with TRBJ2-7, with D possibly being TRBD1 (5 bases). The V gene lost 5 bases and the J gene lost 0 bases, with 8 bases spanning the gap. The CDR3 covers 13 residues. CDR1 is SGHVS and CDR2 is FNYEAQ in the germline V gene.